Sequencing of this T cell receptor (beta chain) was carried out in a study of blood T cell repertoires in COVID-19. The CDR3 totals 16 residues. V was clipped by 1 base and J by 1 base, with 8 bases between them. The germline gives CDR1 SGHTA, CDR2 FQGNSA. Produced via immunoSEQ multiplex PCR; TCRdb's table is partial and in-frame only. The sample lists 140,000 to 150,000 clones; 80% were seen once. The receptor was isolated from a woman aged 45-65 years with acute or convalescent COVID-19. What was sequenced was peripheral blood. The gene calls are TRBV7-2 and TRBJ1-6; perhaps TRBD1 as D (5 bases). DNA of the CDR3: TGTGCCAGCAGCTTAGGGGCAGGGTCCTATAATTCACCCCTCCACTTT. Translated: CASSLGAGSYNSPLHF.